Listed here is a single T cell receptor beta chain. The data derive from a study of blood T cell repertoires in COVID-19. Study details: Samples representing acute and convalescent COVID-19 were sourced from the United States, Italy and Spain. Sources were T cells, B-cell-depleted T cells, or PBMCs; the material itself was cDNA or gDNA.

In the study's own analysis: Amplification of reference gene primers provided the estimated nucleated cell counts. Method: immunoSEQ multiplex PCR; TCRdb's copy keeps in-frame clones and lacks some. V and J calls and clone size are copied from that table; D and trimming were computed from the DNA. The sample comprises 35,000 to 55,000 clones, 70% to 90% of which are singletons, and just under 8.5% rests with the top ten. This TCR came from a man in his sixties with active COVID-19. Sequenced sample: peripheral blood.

The CDR3 region has the DNA TGTGCCAGCAGTTGGGGGACAGGGGAATCACCCCTCCACTTT. This encodes CASSWGTGESPLHF. The V call is TRBV9, the J call TRBJ1-6; 10 nucleotides align to TRBD1. With 5 bases clipped from V and 10 bases from J, the junction kept 6 bases outside the gene matches. CDR3 length: 14 residues. Germline V gene data show CDR1 as SGDLS and CDR2 as YYNGEE.